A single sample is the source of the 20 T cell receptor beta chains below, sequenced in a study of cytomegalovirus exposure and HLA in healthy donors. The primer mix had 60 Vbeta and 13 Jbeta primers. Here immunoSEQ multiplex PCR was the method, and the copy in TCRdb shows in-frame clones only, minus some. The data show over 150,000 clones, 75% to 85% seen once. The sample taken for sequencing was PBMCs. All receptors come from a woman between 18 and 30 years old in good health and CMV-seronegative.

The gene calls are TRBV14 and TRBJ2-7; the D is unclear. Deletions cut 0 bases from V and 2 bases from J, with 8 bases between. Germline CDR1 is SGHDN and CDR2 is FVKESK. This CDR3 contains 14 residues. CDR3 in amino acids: CASSQDGLTYEQYF. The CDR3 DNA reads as TGTGCCAGCAGCCAAGACGGTCTAACCTACGAGCAGTACTTC.

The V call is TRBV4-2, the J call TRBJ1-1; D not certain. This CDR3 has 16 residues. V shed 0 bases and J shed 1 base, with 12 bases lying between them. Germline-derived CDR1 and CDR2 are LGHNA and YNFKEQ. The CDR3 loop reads CASSQERTNSNTEAFF. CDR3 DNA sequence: TGTGCCAGCAGCCAAGAGCGGACTAATTCGAACACTGAAGCTTTCTTT.

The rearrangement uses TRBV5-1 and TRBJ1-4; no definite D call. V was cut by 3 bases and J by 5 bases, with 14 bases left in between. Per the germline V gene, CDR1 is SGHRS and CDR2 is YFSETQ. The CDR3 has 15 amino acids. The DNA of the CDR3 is TGCGCCAGCAGCTCCGGGGTGGCTTCCAATGAAAAACTGTTTTTT. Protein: CASSSGVASNEKLFF.

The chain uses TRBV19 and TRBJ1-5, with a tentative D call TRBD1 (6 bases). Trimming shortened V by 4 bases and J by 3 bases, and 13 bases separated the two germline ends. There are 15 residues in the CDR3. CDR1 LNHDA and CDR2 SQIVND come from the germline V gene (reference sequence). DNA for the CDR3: TGTGCCAGTAGTAGGTGGGGGCCTTCCAATCAGCCCCAGCATTTT. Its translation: CASSRWGPSNQPQHF. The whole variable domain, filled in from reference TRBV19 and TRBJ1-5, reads DGGITQSPKYLFRKEGQNVTLSCEQNLNHDAMYWYRQDPGQGLRLIYYSQIVNDFQKGDIAEGYSVSREKKESFPLTVTSAQKNPTAFYLCASSRWGPSNQPQHFGDGTRLSIL.

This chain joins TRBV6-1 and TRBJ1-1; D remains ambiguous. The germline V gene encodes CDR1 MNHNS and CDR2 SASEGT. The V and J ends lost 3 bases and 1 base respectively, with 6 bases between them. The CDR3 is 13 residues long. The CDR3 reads CASSDSRNTEAFF. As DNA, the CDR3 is TGTGCCAGCAGTGATTCTCGGAACACTGAAGCTTTCTTT.

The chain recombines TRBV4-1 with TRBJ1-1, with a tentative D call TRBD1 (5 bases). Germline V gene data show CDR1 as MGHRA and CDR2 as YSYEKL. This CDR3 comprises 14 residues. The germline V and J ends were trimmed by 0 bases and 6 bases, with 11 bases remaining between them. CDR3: CASSQDPGWPEAFF. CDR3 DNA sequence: TGCGCCAGCAGCCAAGACCCAGGGTGGCCTGAAGCTTTCTTT.

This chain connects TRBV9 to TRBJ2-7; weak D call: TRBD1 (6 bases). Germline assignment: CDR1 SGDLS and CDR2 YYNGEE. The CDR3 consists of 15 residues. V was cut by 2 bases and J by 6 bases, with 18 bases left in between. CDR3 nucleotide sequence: TGTGCCAGCAGCGTTGGGGACACTCCGGGATCCGAGCAGTACTTC. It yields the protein CASSVGDTPGSEQYF.

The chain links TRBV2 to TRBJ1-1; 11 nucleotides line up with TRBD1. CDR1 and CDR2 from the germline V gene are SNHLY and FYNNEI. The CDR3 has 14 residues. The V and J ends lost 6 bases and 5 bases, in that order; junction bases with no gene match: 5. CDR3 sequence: CASSGQGAQTEAFF. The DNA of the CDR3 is TGTGCCAGCAGCGGACAGGGGGCGCAGACTGAAGCTTTCTTT.

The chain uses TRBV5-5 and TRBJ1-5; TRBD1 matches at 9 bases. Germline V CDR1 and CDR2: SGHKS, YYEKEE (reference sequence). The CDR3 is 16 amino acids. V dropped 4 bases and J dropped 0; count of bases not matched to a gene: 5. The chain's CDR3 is CASSRTGVYSNQPQHF. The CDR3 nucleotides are TGTGCCAGCAGCCGGACAGGGGTTTATAGCAATCAGCCCCAGCATTTT.

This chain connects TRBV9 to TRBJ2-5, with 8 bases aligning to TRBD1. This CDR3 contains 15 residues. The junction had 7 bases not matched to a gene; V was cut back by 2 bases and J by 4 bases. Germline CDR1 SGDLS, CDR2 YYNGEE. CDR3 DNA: TGTGCCAGCAGCGTGAGGGCAGGGGGCCTAGAGACCCAGTACTTC. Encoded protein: CASSVRAGGLETQYF.

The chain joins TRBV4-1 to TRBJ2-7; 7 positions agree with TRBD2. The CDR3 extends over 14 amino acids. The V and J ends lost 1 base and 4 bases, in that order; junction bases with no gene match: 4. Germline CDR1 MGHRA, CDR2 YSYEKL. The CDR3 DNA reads TGCGCCAGCAGCCAAGGGGAGGGCGGGTACGAGCAGTACTTC. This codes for CASSQGEGGYEQYF.

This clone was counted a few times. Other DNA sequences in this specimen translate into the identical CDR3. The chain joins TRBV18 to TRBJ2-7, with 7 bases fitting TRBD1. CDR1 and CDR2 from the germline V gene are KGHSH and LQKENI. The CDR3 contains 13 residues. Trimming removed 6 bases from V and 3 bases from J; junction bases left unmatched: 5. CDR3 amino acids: CASSPGTDYEQYF. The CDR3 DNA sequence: TGTGCCAGCTCCCCCGGGACAGACTACGAGCAGTACTTC.

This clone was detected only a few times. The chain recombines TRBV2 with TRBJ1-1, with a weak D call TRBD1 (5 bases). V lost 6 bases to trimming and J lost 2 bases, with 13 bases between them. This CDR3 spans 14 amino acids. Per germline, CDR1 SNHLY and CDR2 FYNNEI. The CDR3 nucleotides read TGTGCCAGCAGGGGTGACAGAGTAAACACTGAAGCTTTCTTT. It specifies CASRGDRVNTEAFF.

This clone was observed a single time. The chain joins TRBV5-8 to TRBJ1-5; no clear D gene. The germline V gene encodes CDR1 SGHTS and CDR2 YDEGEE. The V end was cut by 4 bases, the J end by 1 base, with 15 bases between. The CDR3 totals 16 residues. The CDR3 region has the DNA TGTGCCAGCAGCCAACAGCCAATCTGGAGCAATCAGCCCCAGCATTTT. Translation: CASSQQPIWSNQPQHF.

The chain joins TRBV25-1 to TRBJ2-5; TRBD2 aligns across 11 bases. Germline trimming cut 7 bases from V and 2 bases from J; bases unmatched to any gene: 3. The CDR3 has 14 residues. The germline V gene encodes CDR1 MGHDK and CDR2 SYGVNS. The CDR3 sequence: CASTGLAAQETQYF. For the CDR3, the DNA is TGTGCCAGCACGGGACTAGCGGCACAAGAGACCCAGTACTTC.

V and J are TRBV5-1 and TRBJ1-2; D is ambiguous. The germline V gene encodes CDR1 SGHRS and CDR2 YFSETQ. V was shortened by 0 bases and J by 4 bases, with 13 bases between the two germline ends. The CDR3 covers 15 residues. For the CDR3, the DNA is TGCGCCAGCAGCTTGGATTTGGGCCCATCCTATGGCTACACCTTC. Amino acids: CASSLDLGPSYGYTF.

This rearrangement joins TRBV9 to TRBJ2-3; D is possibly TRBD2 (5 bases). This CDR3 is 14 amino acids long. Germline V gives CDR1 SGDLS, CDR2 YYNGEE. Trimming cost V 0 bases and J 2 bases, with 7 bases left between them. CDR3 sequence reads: CASSVGTPTDTQYF. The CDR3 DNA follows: TGTGCCAGCAGCGTAGGGACTCCCACAGATACGCAGTATTTT. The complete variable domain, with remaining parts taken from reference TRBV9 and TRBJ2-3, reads DSGVTQTPKHLITATGQRVTLRCSPRSGDLSVYWYQQSLDQGLQFLIQYYNGEERAKGNILERFSAQQFPDLHSELNLSSLELGDSALYFCASSVGTPTDTQYFGPGTRLTVL.

CDR3 loop: CASSVGRGAEQYF. The CDR3 coding sequence is TGCGCCAGCAGCGTGGGTCGCGGGGCCGAGCAGTACTTC. This chain connects TRBV10-1 to TRBJ2-7; the D gene is possibly TRBD2 (6 bases). Germline CDR1 WNHNN, CDR2 SYGVQD (reference sequence). The CDR3 loop spans 13 amino acids. Trimming stripped 6 bases from V and 6 bases from J, with 15 bases between.

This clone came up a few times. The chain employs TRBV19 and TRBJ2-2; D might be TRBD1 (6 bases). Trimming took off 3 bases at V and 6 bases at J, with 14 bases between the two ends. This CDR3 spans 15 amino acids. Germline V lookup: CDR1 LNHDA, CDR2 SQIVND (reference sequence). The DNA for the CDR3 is TGTGCCAGTAGTATGTTCCCGACAGGTTCCGGGGAGCTGTTTTTT. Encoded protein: CASSMFPTGSGELFF.

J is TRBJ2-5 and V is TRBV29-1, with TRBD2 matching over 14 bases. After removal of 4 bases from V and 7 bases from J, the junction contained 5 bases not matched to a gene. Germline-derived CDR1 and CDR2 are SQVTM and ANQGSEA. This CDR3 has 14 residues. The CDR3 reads CSVGLAGGGGTQYF. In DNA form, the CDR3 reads TGCAGCGTTGGACTAGCGGGAGGGGGGGGGACCCAGTACTTC.